A selection of T cell receptor beta chains follows, all from one sample in a study of cytomegalovirus exposure and HLA in healthy donors. Profiling relied on immunoSEQ multiplex PCR, and the TCRdb table lists in-frame clones only, not all of them. The sample lists about 310,000 clones, 88% occurring once. Sequencing input: PBMCs. Every receptor here comes from a man aged 25 to 40 in good health and CMV-seronegative. CDR3s include the opening cysteine and the closing phenylalanine or tryptophan. D genes are given only for firm matches. Rows may omit the clone size; those that give it use once, few, many or a size class.

.	TRBD2	TRBJ2-3	TRBV10-3	CAISRTSGGRGDTQYF	TGTGCCATCAGCCGGACTAGCGGGGGGAGAGGAGATACGCAGTATTTT
.	TRBD1	TRBJ1-6	TRBV18	CASSREPRGRVDNSPLHF	TGTGCCAGCTCACGGGAGCCCAGGGGGCGCGTGGATAATTCACCCCTCCACTTT
.	TRBD1	TRBJ1-1	TRBV7-2	CASSLALDRAGTEAFF	TGTGCCAGCAGCTTAGCTCTGGACAGGGCGGGGACTGAAGCTTTCTTT
.	.	TRBJ1-6	TRBV10-2	CASSEDWPSSYNSPLHF	TGCGCCAGCAGTGAGGATTGGCCCTCCTCCTATAATTCACCCCTCCACTTT
.	TRBD1	TRBJ2-5	TRBV6-6	CASSWDRDVETQYF	TGTGCCAGCAGTTGGGACAGGGACGTTGAGACCCAGTACTTC
.	.	TRBJ1-1	TRBV7-6	CASSLEGLNTEAFF	TGTGCCAGCAGCTTGGAGGGATTGAACACTGAAGCTTTCTTT
.	.	TRBJ2-1	TRBV4-1	CASSQLGGGYYEQFF	TGCGCCAGCAGCCAACTAGGGGGGGGCTATTATGAGCAGTTCTTC
.	.	TRBJ2-5	TRBV6-5	CASRQGRGKTQYF	TGTGCCAGCAGACAGGGTAGAGGCAAGACCCAGTACTTC
.	TRBD2	TRBJ2-1	TRBV29-1	CSVVTLAGSVDEQFF	TGCAGCGTCGTAACCCTAGCGGGGTCTGTAGATGAGCAGTTCTTC
.	.	TRBJ2-1	TRBV7-9	CASSLSGRDEQFF	TGTGCCAGCAGCTTGAGTGGGCGGGATGAGCAGTTCTTC
.	TRBD2	TRBJ2-5	TRBV10-1	CASSSSGGTAETQYF	TGCGCCAGCAGTTCCAGCGGGGGTACGGCGGAGACCCAGTACTTC
.	.	TRBJ2-1	TRBV2	CASRVEQADEQFF	TGTGCCAGCAGAGTGGAACAGGCGGATGAGCAGTTCTTC
few	.	TRBJ1-2	TRBV19	CASRWTGNYGYTF	TGTGCCAGTAGGTGGACGGGAAACTATGGCTACACCTTC
.	.	TRBJ2-7	TRBV4-1	CASSQVAGAVGYEQYF	TGCGCCAGCAGCCAAGTAGCAGGGGCCGTGGGGTACGAGCAGTACTTC
few	.	TRBJ2-7	TRBV7-9	CASSKNSQLVYEQYF	TGTGCCAGCAGTAAGAATTCCCAATTAGTCTACGAGCAGTACTTC
once	TRBD1	TRBJ1-2	TRBV7-8	CASSRGRGQGAPGYGYTF	TGTGCCAGCAGTCGAGGGAGGGGGCAGGGGGCGCCGGGCTATGGCTACACCTTC
.	.	TRBJ1-5	TRBV2	CASTHLLGGSGNQPQHF	TGTGCCAGCACCCACCTCCTTGGGGGCTCTGGCAATCAGCCCCAGCATTTT
.	TRBD2	TRBJ2-7	TRBV7-2	CASSSALGGGSSYEQYF	TGTGCCAGCAGTTCCGCACTCGGCGGGGGATCCTCCTACGAGCAGTACTTC